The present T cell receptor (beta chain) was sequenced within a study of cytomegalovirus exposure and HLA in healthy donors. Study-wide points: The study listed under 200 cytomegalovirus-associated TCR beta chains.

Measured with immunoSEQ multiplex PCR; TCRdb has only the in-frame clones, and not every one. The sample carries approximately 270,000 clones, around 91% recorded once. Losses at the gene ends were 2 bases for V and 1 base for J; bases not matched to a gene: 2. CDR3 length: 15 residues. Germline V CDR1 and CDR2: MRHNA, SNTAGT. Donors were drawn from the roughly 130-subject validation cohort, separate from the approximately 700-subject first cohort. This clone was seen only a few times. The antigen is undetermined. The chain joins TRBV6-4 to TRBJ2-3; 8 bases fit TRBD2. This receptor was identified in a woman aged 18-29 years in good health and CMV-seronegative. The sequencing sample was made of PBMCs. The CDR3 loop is CASSDGRGGTDTQYF. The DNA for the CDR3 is TGTGCCAGCAGTGACGGGCGGGGGGGCACAGATACGCAGTATTTT.